These T cell receptor beta chains were read from a single sample in a study of response to subunit inactivated influenza vaccine. MiXCR, applied by TCRdb to the RT-PCR reads, yields one record per CDR3 protein. The sample holds 650,000 or so distinct CDR3 sequences, 14% seen once. Sequenced here: PBMCs from blood, sampled 14 to 15 days before vaccination. These receptors all come from a man aged 50 or older who received an inactivated influenza vaccine. CDR3s include the opening cysteine and the closing phenylalanine or tryptophan. Each record gives: J gene, D gene, CDR3 length, V gene, clone size, CDR3 protein, CDR3 DNA. D genes are given only for firm matches. Clone size is shown for a subset of rows, as once, few, many or a class of expanded clone.

J: TRBJ2-5
D: TRBD1
length: 12
V: TRBV6-6
size: few
CDR3: CATQGDEETQYF
DNA: TGTGCCACCCAGGGGGACGAAGAGACCCAGTACTTC

J: TRBJ2-5
D: -
length: 15
V: TRBV20-1
size: many
CDR3: CSAPNSRASQETQYF
DNA: TGCAGTGCTCCTAATAGCCGGGCGTCCCAAGAGACCCAGTACTTC

J: TRBJ2-2
D: -
length: 15
V: TRBV4-3
size: -
CDR3: CASSQGQGLAGELFF
DNA: TGCGCCAGCAGCCAAGGACAGGGACTCGCCGGGGAGCTGTTTTTT

J: TRBJ1-2
D: TRBD1
length: 18
V: TRBV11-1
size: few
CDR3: CASSSDWSFNRGIRGYTF
DNA: TGTGCCAGCAGCTCCGACTGGAGTTTTAACAGGGGAATCAGAGGCTACACCTTC

J: TRBJ2-5
D: TRBD2
length: 17
V: TRBV2
size: -
CDR3: CASRGLAGGPSQETQYF
DNA: TGTGCCAGCAGAGGACTAGCGGGAGGGCCCTCTCAAGAGACCCAGTACTTC

J: TRBJ2-7
D: -
length: 12
V: TRBV28
size: few
CDR3: CASSRGWREQYF
DNA: TGTGCCAGCAGCCGGGGTTGGAGGGAGCAGTACTTC

J: TRBJ2-1
D: TRBD1
length: 15
V: TRBV18
size: -
CDR3: CASSPRDRSYNEQFF
DNA: TGTGCCAGCTCACCACGGGACAGATCCTACAATGAGCAGTTCTTC

J: TRBJ1-1
D: -
length: 15
V: TRBV10-3
size: -
CDR3: CAISQGFGGNTEAFF
DNA: TGTGCCATCAGCCAGGGATTTGGAGGGAACACTGAAGCTTTCTTT

J: TRBJ2-2
D: -
length: 14
V: TRBV5-5
size: -
CDR3: CASSLGLWPMELFF
DNA: TGTGCCAGCAGCTTGGGGTTGTGGCCGATGGAGCTGTTTTTT

J: TRBJ2-1
D: TRBD2
length: 17
V: TRBV5-1
size: -
CDR3: CASSLGGTSGVYNEQFF
DNA: TGCGCCAGCAGCTTGGGGGGGACTAGCGGGGTTTACAATGAGCAGTTCTTC

J: TRBJ2-3
D: TRBD2
length: 15
V: TRBV20-1
size: few
CDR3: CSARDVAGGPDTQYF
DNA: TGCAGTGCTAGAGATGTAGCGGGGGGGCCAGATACGCAGTATTTT